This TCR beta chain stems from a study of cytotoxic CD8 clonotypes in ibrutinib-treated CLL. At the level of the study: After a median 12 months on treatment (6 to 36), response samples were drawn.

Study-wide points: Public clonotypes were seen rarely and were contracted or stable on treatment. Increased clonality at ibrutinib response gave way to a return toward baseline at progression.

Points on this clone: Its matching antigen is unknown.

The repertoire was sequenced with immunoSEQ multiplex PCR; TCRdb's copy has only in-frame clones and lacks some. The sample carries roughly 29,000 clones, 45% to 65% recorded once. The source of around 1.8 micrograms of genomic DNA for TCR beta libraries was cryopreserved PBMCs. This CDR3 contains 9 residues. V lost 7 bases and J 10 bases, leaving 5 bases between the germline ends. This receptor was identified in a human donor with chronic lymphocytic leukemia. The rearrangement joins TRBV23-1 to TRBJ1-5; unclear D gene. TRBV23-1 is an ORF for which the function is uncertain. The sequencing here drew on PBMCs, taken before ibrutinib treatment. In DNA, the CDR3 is TGCGCCAGCACCCGACCCCAGCATTTT. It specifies CASTRPQHF.